These T cell receptor beta chains were read from a single sample in a study of shared clonotypes between healthy human individuals. Clones were read by immunoSEQ multiplex PCR, and TCRdb kept only the in-frame ones, dropping some. This sample carries 1,100,000 or so clones, about 84% of them seen once, and the ten largest clones take 0.4% to 0.55%. Sequenced input: memory CD4+ T cells from PBMCs. These receptors were obtained from a man aged 18 to 29 in good health. Some clones in this sample may be carry-over from other donors' samples. Both conserved end residues are part of each CDR3. The order of the fields is V gene, D gene, clone size, J gene, CDR3 protein, CDR3 DNA. A D gene is named only where the DNA matches it firmly. Expanded clones get a size class; other rows say once, few or many, or leave the size out.

v_call: TRBV7-9
d_call: NA
clone_size: NA
j_call: TRBJ1-4
cdr3_aa: CASTNQGGANEKLFF
cdr3_nt: TGTGCCAGCACCAACCAGGGAGGGGCTAATGAAAAACTGTTTTTT

v_call: TRBV7-2
d_call: TRBD2
clone_size: NA
j_call: TRBJ2-3
cdr3_aa: CASSLAVASGRTDTQYF
cdr3_nt: TGTGCCAGCAGCTTAGCTGTGGCTAGCGGGAGAACAGATACGCAGTATTTT

v_call: TRBV6-1
d_call: TRBD1
clone_size: few
j_call: TRBJ1-2
cdr3_aa: CASSAGTGIGYTF
cdr3_nt: TGTGCCAGCAGTGCCGGGACAGGGATCGGCTACACCTTC

v_call: TRBV20-1
d_call: NA
clone_size: few
j_call: TRBJ1-1
cdr3_aa: CSARPYEAAFF
cdr3_nt: TGCAGTGCTCGACCATACGAGGCGGCTTTCTTT

v_call: TRBV4-2
d_call: TRBD1
clone_size: NA
j_call: TRBJ1-5
cdr3_aa: CASSQDPGQGSEQPQHF
cdr3_nt: TGTGCCAGCAGCCAGGACCCGGGACAGGGTTCCGAACAGCCCCAGCATTTT

v_call: TRBV5-1
d_call: NA
clone_size: many
j_call: TRBJ2-2
cdr3_aa: CASSLAERMNTGELFF
cdr3_nt: TGCGCCAGCAGCTTAGCGGAACGGATGAACACCGGGGAGCTGTTTTTT

v_call: TRBV4-1
d_call: NA
clone_size: NA
j_call: TRBJ2-7
cdr3_aa: CASSQDRGRGWVEQYF
cdr3_nt: TGCGCCAGCAGCCAAGACAGGGGCAGGGGATGGGTCGAGCAGTACTTC

v_call: TRBV15
d_call: NA
clone_size: NA
j_call: TRBJ2-5
cdr3_aa: CATSREVLAQTQYF
cdr3_nt: TGTGCCACCAGCAGAGAAGTGTTAGCGCAGACCCAGTACTTC

v_call: TRBV10-2
d_call: NA
clone_size: NA
j_call: TRBJ2-3
cdr3_aa: CASSGADTQYF
cdr3_nt: TGCGCCAGCAGTGGGGCAGATACGCAGTATTTT

v_call: TRBV27
d_call: NA
clone_size: NA
j_call: TRBJ1-3
cdr3_aa: CASSRLSGNTIYF
cdr3_nt: TGTGCCAGCAGCAGACTTTCTGGAAACACCATATATTTT

v_call: TRBV27
d_call: NA
clone_size: NA
j_call: TRBJ2-5
cdr3_aa: CASTRSGRGPETQYF
cdr3_nt: TGTGCCAGCACCCGGTCGGGCAGGGGACCAGAGACCCAGTACTTC

v_call: TRBV28
d_call: TRBD1
clone_size: NA
j_call: TRBJ2-7
cdr3_aa: CASRLNRDRESEQYF
cdr3_nt: TGTGCCAGCAGGCTCAATCGGGACAGGGAGAGTGAGCAGTACTTC

v_call: TRBV7-2
d_call: NA
clone_size: once
j_call: TRBJ1-2
cdr3_aa: CASSLPGDLANYGYTF
cdr3_nt: TGTGCCAGCAGCTTACCCGGGGACTTGGCTAACTATGGCTACACCTTC

v_call: TRBV2
d_call: TRBD1
clone_size: once
j_call: TRBJ1-4
cdr3_aa: CATGTGHEKLFF
cdr3_nt: TGTGCCACTGGGACAGGGCATGAAAAACTGTTTTTT

v_call: TRBV13
d_call: NA
clone_size: NA
j_call: TRBJ1-5
cdr3_aa: CASSSKQGPQHF
cdr3_nt: TGTGCCAGCAGCTCCAAACAGGGTCCCCAGCATTTT

v_call: TRBV5-4
d_call: NA
clone_size: few
j_call: TRBJ2-3
cdr3_aa: CASSATGLYTDTQYF
cdr3_nt: TGTGCCAGCAGCGCAACGGGACTTTACACAGATACGCAGTATTTT

v_call: TRBV7-5
d_call: NA
clone_size: once
j_call: TRBJ2-7
cdr3_aa: CVRNRGPGNSYEQYF
cdr3_nt: TGTGTCAGAAACAGGGGGCCAGGGAATTCCTACGAGCAGTACTTC

v_call: TRBV6-1
d_call: NA
clone_size: NA
j_call: TRBJ2-7
cdr3_aa: CASSALDPLRGPAGVDEQYF
cdr3_nt: TGTGCCAGCAGTGCACTCGACCCACTCAGGGGCCCAGCCGGGGTGGACGAGCAGTACTTC

v_call: TRBV19
d_call: TRBD1
clone_size: NA
j_call: TRBJ2-2
cdr3_aa: CASRSRTGANTGELFF
cdr3_nt: TGTGCCAGTAGGAGTAGGACAGGGGCGAACACCGGGGAGCTGTTTTTT

v_call: TRBV5-4
d_call: NA
clone_size: NA
j_call: TRBJ2-1
cdr3_aa: CASSPQLGGFLNEQFF
cdr3_nt: TGTGCCAGCAGCCCCCAACTAGGAGGATTTCTCAATGAGCAGTTCTTC

v_call: TRBV7-8
d_call: NA
clone_size: once
j_call: TRBJ1-2
cdr3_aa: CASSSTSGVGYTF
cdr3_nt: TGTGCCAGCAGCTCCACAAGTGGGGTTGGCTACACCTTC

v_call: TRBV4-1
d_call: NA
clone_size: NA
j_call: TRBJ1-3
cdr3_aa: CASSHDGGPNSGNTIYF
cdr3_nt: TGCGCCAGCAGCCATGACGGGGGCCCTAACTCTGGAAACACCATATATTTT

v_call: TRBV4-2
d_call: TRBD2
clone_size: NA
j_call: TRBJ2-7
cdr3_aa: CASSQDLSGYYEQYF
cdr3_nt: TGTGCCAGCAGCCAAGATCTTAGCGGGTACTACGAGCAGTACTTC

v_call: TRBV28
d_call: NA
clone_size: NA
j_call: TRBJ2-7
cdr3_aa: CASNRWREQYF
cdr3_nt: TGTGCCAGCAACAGGTGGCGCGAGCAGTACTTC

v_call: TRBV7-3
d_call: NA
clone_size: few
j_call: TRBJ2-2
cdr3_aa: CASSLRQHFERGSDTGELFF
cdr3_nt: TGTGCCAGCAGCTTACGCCAACACTTCGAGAGAGGGAGTGACACCGGGGAGCTGTTTTTT

v_call: TRBV7-2
d_call: NA
clone_size: NA
j_call: TRBJ2-6
cdr3_aa: CASSLITSGANVLTF
cdr3_nt: TGTGCCAGCAGCTTAATCACCTCTGGGGCCAACGTCCTGACTTTC

v_call: TRBV7-9
d_call: NA
clone_size: few
j_call: TRBJ2-7
cdr3_aa: CASSFGLFEQYF
cdr3_nt: TGTGCCAGCAGCTTTGGACTTTTTGAGCAGTACTTC

v_call: TRBV19
d_call: NA
clone_size: NA
j_call: TRBJ1-1
cdr3_aa: CASSIPRLNTEAFF
cdr3_nt: TGTGCCAGTAGTATACCCAGGTTAAACACTGAAGCTTTCTTT

v_call: TRBV10-3
d_call: NA
clone_size: NA
j_call: TRBJ1-2
cdr3_aa: CAISEPNSPAGGQGGGYTF
cdr3_nt: TGTGCCATCAGTGAGCCGAACTCCCCCGCAGGAGGCCAAGGGGGGGGCTACACCTTC

v_call: TRBV28
d_call: NA
clone_size: NA
j_call: TRBJ1-6
cdr3_aa: CASKLRGDRRRNSPLHF
cdr3_nt: TGTGCCAGCAAACTAAGGGGTGATAGGCGGAGGAATTCACCCCTCCACTTT

v_call: TRBV9
d_call: NA
clone_size: NA
j_call: TRBJ2-3
cdr3_aa: CASSVGEQGDTQYF
cdr3_nt: TGTGCCAGCAGCGTTGGGGAGCAGGGAGATACGCAGTATTTT

v_call: TRBV6-5
d_call: TRBD1
clone_size: NA
j_call: TRBJ2-5
cdr3_aa: CASSYLAGGQETQYF
cdr3_nt: TGTGCCAGCAGTTATCTCGCAGGGGGACAAGAGACCCAGTACTTC

v_call: TRBV28
d_call: TRBD1
clone_size: NA
j_call: TRBJ1-5
cdr3_aa: CARGGQGWGQPQHF
cdr3_nt: TGTGCCAGGGGTGGACAGGGTTGGGGTCAGCCCCAGCATTTT